The entry below describes one T cell receptor (beta chain). The data were produced by immunoSEQ multiplex PCR, yet TCRdb's version contains in-frame clones alone and is incomplete. This table has a few thousand clones, about four fifths appearing once. These data are taken from a study of brain metastases from non-small cell lung cancer. V gave up 6 bases and J gave up 2 bases, with 14 bases separating them. Germline values: CDR1 SGHRS, CDR2 YFSETQ. The CDR3 loop spans 14 amino acids. The sequencing input was tumor-adjacent normal tissue. The sequence came from a donor at least 40 years old with non-small cell lung cancer. The chain joins TRBV5-1 to TRBJ1-2; no definite D call. This CDR3 reads CASKVPEANYGYTF. CDR3 sequence (DNA): TGCGCCAGCAAAGTACCTGAGGCCAACTATGGCTACACCTTC.